This T cell receptor (beta chain) was retrieved from a study of T cell responses to AZD1222 COVID-19 vaccine. General observations from the study: No repertoire was sampled before or during the peak T cell response, only after it. Nearly half of spike-specific TCRs reportedly target unmutated variant regions.

About this clone itself: Its target is unknown.

Profiled with immunoSEQ multiplex PCR; TCRdb holds only in-frame clones, not every one. The profile shows about 140,000 clones, 91% of them singletons. Trimming removed 3 bases from V and 1 base from J, with 12 bases in between. The CDR3 totals 15 residues. Germline lookup yields CDR1 LNHDA and CDR2 SQIVND (reference sequence). The V and J genes are TRBV19 and TRBJ1-1; D gene ambiguous. The sequences come from peripheral blood, collected 28 days after the second dose of the MenACWY control vaccine. This TCR came from an adult who received the MenACWY meningococcal vaccine as a control. The CDR3 spells CASSMDEGTNTEAFF. CDR3 nucleotide sequence: TGTGCCAGTAGTATGGATGAGGGAACGAACACTGAAGCTTTCTTT.